Reported below is one T cell receptor (beta chain). The CDR3 covers 12 residues. CDR1 and CDR2 (germline): SNHLY, FYNNEI. The ends were cut back, 6 bases at V and 5 bases at J, with 10 bases in the middle. The assay was immunoSEQ multiplex PCR, and TCRdb's table has in-frame clones only and misses some. The sample includes under 70,000 clones, approximately 89% of them seen just once. The source of the sample is a study of T cell responses to AZD1222 COVID-19 vaccine. The V call is TRBV2, the J call TRBJ1-1; D is undetermined. The sequences come from peripheral blood, collected on day 0 of AZD1222 vaccination. This TCR was recovered from an adult in good health. DNA for the CDR3: TGTGCCAGCAGAACAGATAAGACTGAAGCTTTCTTT. It is translated as CASRTDKTEAFF. The full variable domain, in which reference TRBV2 and TRBJ1-1 provide the parts outside the CDR3, is EPEVTQTPSHQVTQMGQEVILRCVPISNHLYFYWYRQILGQKVEFLVSFYNNEISEKSEIFDDQFSVERPDGSNFTLKIRSTKLEDSAMYFCASRTDKTEAFFGQGTRLTVV.